This TCR beta chain was captured in a study of graft-versus-host responses after intestinal transplantation. This table comes from immunoSEQ multiplex PCR, and its TCRdb copy is limited to in-frame clones, with some not included. The top ten hold about 2.1% of the sample, which has about 10,000 clones, 90% to 95% seen once. Whole-study findings and limits: High graft-versus-host to host-versus-graft T cell clonal ratios marked allografts of patients with graft-donor macrochimerism. Recipient marrow harbored GvH clones, some of which surfaced first in ileum or blood.

CDR1 PRHDT and CDR2 FYEKMQ come from the germline V gene (reference sequence). The V and J ends lost 4 bases and 1 base, in that order; junction bases with no gene match: 7. CDR3 length: 16 amino acids. With respect to this clone: Its antigen is not known.

The chain employs TRBV13 and TRBJ2-1, with TRBD2 matching over 7 bases. This sequence was found in a human patient who received an intestinal transplant, so some T cells may come from the graft donor. Material: PBMCs, obtained just over 42 days after intestinal transplant. CDR3 nucleotide sequence: TGTGCCAGCAGCTACGAAGCGGGAAGGTCCTACAATGAGCAGTTCTTC. It is translated as CASSYEAGRSYNEQFF.